The 11 T cell receptor beta chains reported below all come from one sample, sequenced in a study of T cell responses to AZD1222 COVID-19 vaccine (dated by TCRdb to about 2021). Read against the paper, the sample's time point label means: baseline before first vaccination. According to the study, the label for this sample's treatment or condition signals: meningococcal conjugate vaccine given as trial control. The method was the immunoSEQ multiplex PCR assay. Not all clones reach the TCRdb copy of this immuneACCESS table, which keeps in-frame sequences only. Checked studies attribute under half of the gap to unresolved V genes and leave the rest unexplained. The sample contains roughly 80,000 clones, 75% to 95% of them found a single time. The top ten constitute roughly 4.3% of the sample. Sequences were derived from peripheral blood, sampled on day 0 of MenACWY control vaccination. The receptors derive from an adult in good health.

CDR3 amino acids: CASSTRPQRQGNYGYTF. In DNA form, the CDR3 reads TGTGCCAGCAGCACCCGACCACAGCGACAGGGGAACTATGGCTACACCTTC. The gene calls are TRBV7-9 and TRBJ1-2, with 8 bases that match TRBD1. V trimming: 5 bases; J trimming: 2 bases; junction bases outside the gene matches: 13. This CDR3 has 17 residues. The germline gives CDR1 SEHNR, CDR2 FQNEAQ (reference sequence).

This chain connects TRBV7-3 to TRBJ1-2; D gene unclear. Deletions cut 2 bases from V and 7 bases from J, with 14 bases between. The CDR3 is 14 residues long. CDR1 is SGHTA, CDR2 FQGTGA, per germline. The CDR3 sequence: CASSLAAFTGGYTF. The CDR3 region has the DNA TGTGCCAGCAGCTTAGCTGCTTTTACGGGTGGCTACACCTTC.

This sequence joins TRBV4-1 and TRBJ1-1, with D perhaps TRBD1 (5 bases). CDR1 is MGHRA, CDR2 YSYEKL, per germline. Between the trimmed V and J ends, which lost 2 bases and 1 base, there was a span of 5 bases. There are 13 residues in the CDR3. The CDR3 loop is CASSQTGNTEAFF. DNA for the CDR3: TGCGCCAGCAGCCAAACAGGGAACACTGAAGCTTTCTTT.

The chain is built from TRBV9 and TRBJ1-1, with D possibly matching TRBD1 (5 bases). Germline CDR1 reads SGDLS; CDR2 reads YYNGEE. This CDR3 is 13 amino acids long. Trimming shortened V by 6 bases and J by 4 bases, and 13 bases separated the two germline ends. The CDR3 bases are TGTGCCAGCAACCGGGACGGAATCACTGAAGCTTTCTTT. This translates into CASNRDGITEAFF.

This chain connects TRBV10-3 to TRBJ1-4; perhaps TRBD1 as D (5 bases). V gave up 5 bases and J gave up 4 bases, with 11 bases separating them. The germline CDR1 and CDR2 sequences are ENHRY and SYGVKD. This CDR3 contains 14 residues. The CDR3 DNA is TGTGCCATCAGTCCGGGACGGAGTAATGAAAAACTGTTTTTT. It specifies CAISPGRSNEKLFF.

This rearrangement joins TRBV5-4 to TRBJ2-2, with TRBD2 matching over 7 bases. The CDR3 loop spans 16 amino acids. In germline, CDR1 is SGHNT, CDR2 YYREEE (reference sequence). The ends lost 1 base at V and 6 bases at J; junction bases unmatched: 9. The CDR3 spells CASSLRAGVRPGELFF. The CDR3 region has the DNA TGTGCCAGCAGCTTGCGTGCGGGAGTAAGGCCCGGGGAGCTGTTTTTT. Looking up the rest from reference TRBV5-4 and TRBJ2-2 gives the full variable domain: ETGVTQSPTHLIKTRGQQVTLRCSSQSGHNTVSWYQQALGQGPQFIFQYYREEENGRGNFPPRFSGLQFPNYSSELNVNALELDDSALYLCASSLRAGVRPGELFFGEGSRLTVL.

The genes are TRBV11-3 and TRBJ2-3; D is possibly TRBD1 (5 bases). The V end lost 0 bases, the J end lost 6 bases, and 7 bases lay between the germline ends. Looked up from germline, CDR1 is SGHNT and CDR2 is YENEEA. This CDR3 spans 13 amino acids. CDR3 loop: CASSLDKGDTQYF. The CDR3 DNA reads as TGTGCCAGCAGCTTAGACAAGGGGGATACGCAGTATTTT.

This clone appeared once. The V and J genes are TRBV2 and TRBJ1-4, with D tentatively TRBD1 (5 bases). V was shortened by 3 bases and J by 5 bases, with 10 bases between the two germline ends. Germline CDR1 and CDR2: SNHLY and FYNNEI. This CDR3 is 14 amino acids long. The CDR3 here is CASSDRQGNEKLFF. The CDR3 DNA reads TGTGCCAGCAGTGACCGCCAGGGAAATGAAAAACTGTTTTTT.

In this sample, this clone turned up once. The V and J genes are TRBV20-1 and TRBJ1-1; D is unclear. Germline V gives CDR1 DFQATT, CDR2 SNEGSKA (reference sequence). The germline V and J ends were trimmed by 3 bases and 1 base, with 9 bases remaining between them. The CDR3 length is 13 residues. CDR3 region: CSASRLQNTEAFF. CDR3 coding DNA: TGCAGTGCTAGTCGGCTGCAGAACACTGAAGCTTTCTTT.

The J gene is TRBJ1-6, the V gene TRBV19, with TRBD1 matching over 7 bases. J gave up 7 bases and V 5 bases, and 5 bases lay outside the gene matches. The CDR3 covers 14 residues. The germline gives CDR1 LNHDA, CDR2 SQIVND (reference sequence). The CDR3: CASSPGQMNSPLHF. CDR3 coding DNA: TGTGCCAGTAGTCCGGGACAGATGAATTCACCCCTCCACTTT.

This clone was picked up one time. The CDR3 region is CASTGAGARIVVAEQFF. The CDR3 DNA sequence: TGTGCCAGCACCGGGGCAGGCGCTAGAATAGTGGTAGCTGAGCAGTTCTTC. The V call is TRBV2, the J call TRBJ2-1; D may be TRBD1 or TRBD2 (5 bases each). The CDR3 is 17 amino acids. The germline V and J ends were trimmed by 7 bases and 9 bases, with 28 bases remaining between them. CDR1 SNHLY and CDR2 FYNNEI come from the germline V gene. The full variable domain, its missing parts supplied by reference TRBV2 and TRBJ2-1, is EPEVTQTPSHQVTQMGQEVILRCVPISNHLYFYWYRQILGQKVEFLVSFYNNEISEKSEIFDDQFSVERPDGSNFTLKIRSTKLEDSAMYFCASTGAGARIVVAEQFFGPGTRLTVL.